The next 21 T cell receptor beta chains were all read from a single sample in a study of blood T cell repertoires in COVID-19. The protocol was immunoSEQ multiplex PCR, while the TCRdb copy is restricted to in-frame clones and leaves out a portion. The data show approximately 170,000 clones, with 86% seen just once and more than 3% held by the top ten. The source material was peripheral blood. The receptors here all came from a man between 65 and 79 years old with acute or convalescent COVID-19.

The rearrangement joins TRBV5-4 to TRBJ2-1, with TRBD2 matching 13 bases. J was trimmed by 8 bases and V by 4 bases; bases with no gene match: 0. The germline V gene has CDR1 SGHNT and CDR2 YYREEE (reference sequence). The CDR3 loop spans 13 amino acids. The CDR3 region is CASSGTSGDEQFF. The CDR3 bases are TGTGCCAGCAGCGGGACTAGCGGGGATGAGCAGTTCTTC.

The sample holds a few counts of this clone. The chain has TRBV28 and TRBJ2-2; the match to TRBD2 covers 11 bases. CDR3 size: 15 residues. Looked up from germline, CDR1 is MDHEN and CDR2 is SYDVKM. V lost 7 bases to trimming and J lost 3 bases; unmatched junction nucleotides: 4. This CDR3 is CASTLAGGYTGELFF. In nucleotides, the CDR3 is TGTGCCAGCACCTTAGCGGGAGGGTACACCGGGGAGCTGTTTTTT.

The chain uses TRBV4-1 and TRBJ2-7, with D perhaps TRBD2 (5 bases). CDR1 is MGHRA, CDR2 YSYEKL, per germline. This CDR3 has 14 residues. V lost 6 bases, J lost 7 bases, and 19 bases lay in between. For the CDR3, the DNA is TGCGCCAGCAGGCCTATCCTACGAGGGAAGGAGCAGTACTTC. Translating it yields CASRPILRGKEQYF.

The genes are TRBV7-3 and TRBJ1-5; weak D call: TRBD1 (5 bases). The germline V and J ends were trimmed by 1 base and 2 bases, with 9 bases remaining between them. The CDR3 is 15 amino acids. CDR1 is SGHTA and CDR2 is FQGTGA in the germline V gene. The chain's CDR3 is CASSLSGTGNQPQHF. Written as DNA, the CDR3 is TGTGCCAGCAGCTTAAGCGGGACGGGCAATCAGCCCCAGCATTTT.

The rearrangement joins TRBV19 to TRBJ2-3; 8 bases agree with TRBD2. V was clipped by 7 bases and J by 8 bases; unmatched bases: 11. The length of the CDR3 is 14 residues. Germline V CDR1 and CDR2: LNHDA, SQIVND (reference sequence). The CDR3 bases are TGTGCCAGTACCGTAGCGGGGCTAGTCGGTACGCAGTATTTT. The encoded protein is CASTVAGLVGTQYF.

The rearrangement links TRBV10-3 to TRBJ1-5, with TRBD1 matching 7 bases. This CDR3 is built from 15 residues. The V gene end was trimmed by 8 bases and the J gene end by 2 bases; junction bases not matched to a gene: 9. Germline CDR1 reads ENHRY; CDR2 reads SYGVKD. The CDR3 protein is CAIAAQGNGNQPQHF. DNA of the CDR3: TGTGCCATCGCGGCACAGGGGAATGGCAATCAGCCCCAGCATTTT.

This chain joins TRBV4-1 and TRBJ1-2; the D gene is possibly TRBD1 (6 bases). The CDR3 extends over 14 amino acids. Germline V CDR1 and CDR2: MGHRA, YSYEKL. V shed 6 bases and J shed 2 bases, with 13 bases lying between them. In DNA form, the CDR3 reads TGCGCCAGCAGTGGGGGCCCGATGAACTATGGCTACACCTTC. Protein: CASSGGPMNYGYTF.

The V call is TRBV5-4, the J call TRBJ2-1; TRBD2 matches at 10 bases. V lost 2 bases and J lost 2; bases outside the gene matches: 4. Germline-derived CDR1 and CDR2 are SGHNT and YYREEE (reference sequence). The CDR3 has 16 residues. The CDR3 reads CASSFGLAATYNEQFF. In nucleotides, the CDR3 is TGTGCCAGCAGCTTCGGACTAGCGGCGACCTACAATGAGCAGTTCTTC.

The CDR3 DNA reads TGTGCCAGCAGCCCTTTCCTGGGAGGCACAGATACGCAGTATTTT. The encoded protein is CASSPFLGGTDTQYF. The rearrangement links TRBV11-2 to TRBJ2-3; maybe TRBD2 (5 bases). Germline loops: CDR1 SGHAT, CDR2 FQNNGV. V was cut by 5 bases and J by 1 base, with 13 bases left in between. This CDR3 is 15 amino acids long.

The genes are TRBV5-4 and TRBJ2-3; TRBD2 is a possible D gene (7 bases). CDR3 length: 16 amino acids. The V and J ends lost 2 bases and 2 bases respectively, with 15 bases between them. From germline, CDR1 is SGHNT and CDR2 YYREEE (reference sequence). CDR3 loop: CASSFAGRGPTDTQYF. In DNA form, the CDR3 reads TGTGCCAGCAGCTTCGCGGGGCGGGGGCCCACAGATACGCAGTATTTT. Drawing the rest from reference TRBV5-4 and TRBJ2-3, the complete variable domain is ETGVTQSPTHLIKTRGQQVTLRCSSQSGHNTVSWYQQALGQGPQFIFQYYREEENGRGNFPPRFSGLQFPNYSSELNVNALELDDSALYLCASSFAGRGPTDTQYFGPGTRLTVL.

This clone was seen only once. The chain carries TRBV5-4 and TRBJ2-3, with 11 positions matching TRBD1. Germline V gene sequence: CDR1 SGHNT, CDR2 YYREEE (reference sequence). The ends lost 4 bases at V and 0 bases at J; junction bases unmatched: 4. The CDR3 length is 16 residues. The CDR3 protein is CASSPGQGGSTDTQYF. In nucleotides, the CDR3 is TGTGCCAGCAGCCCGGGACAGGGGGGTAGCACAGATACGCAGTATTTT.

This chain links TRBV6-5 with TRBJ1-2; D is possibly TRBD1 (5 bases). The V end lost 6 bases, the J end lost 6 bases, and 14 bases lay between the germline ends. Germline CDR1 is MNHEY and CDR2 is SVGAGI. The CDR3 is made up of 13 amino acids. The CDR3 spells CASRYRETDGYTF. The CDR3 DNA follows: TGTGCCAGCAGATACCGTGAGACAGATGGCTACACCTTC.

The chain combines TRBV20-1 with TRBJ2-5; TRBD2 might be the D (6 bases). The CDR3 is 14 residues long. CDR1 is DFQATT, CDR2 SNEGSKA, per germline (reference sequence). Trimming cost V 3 bases and J 4 bases, with 15 bases left between them. CDR3 DNA sequence: TGCAGTGCTAGTTGGGGAGGTCGTCCAGAGACCCAGTACTTC. It codes for CSASWGGRPETQYF.

The gene calls are TRBV19 and TRBJ1-2; 9 bases are a match to TRBD1. Germline CDR1 is LNHDA and CDR2 is SQIVND (reference sequence). V trimming: 4 bases; J trimming: 4 bases; junction bases outside the gene matches: 7. This CDR3 comprises 15 residues. DNA for the CDR3: TGTGCCAGTAGTACTGGGACAGGGAAGAGCTATGGCTACACCTTC. Encoded protein: CASSTGTGKSYGYTF.

This clone was detected only once. V usage is TRBV21-1 and J usage is TRBJ2-1; TRBD2 is the table's D call and was not checked against the DNA. TRBV21-1 is termed a pseudogene. The CDR3 is made up of 18 amino acids. CDR3 sequence reads: CASSKGAPSGGDYNEQFF. For the CDR3, the DNA is TGTGCCAGCAGCAAAGGAGCGCCTAGCGGGGGCGACTACAATGAGCAGTTCTTC.

The chain recombines TRBV7-9 with TRBJ2-5; D is uncertain. The CDR3 length is 13 residues. V was shortened by 6 bases and J by 5 bases, with 13 bases between the two germline ends. Looked up from germline, CDR1 is SEHNR and CDR2 is FQNEAQ (reference sequence). Here the CDR3 DNA reads TGTGCCAGCAGTTCCTCAGGTGCGGAGACCCAGTACTTC. It translates to CASSSSGAETQYF.

V and J are TRBV18 and TRBJ1-1; D is ambiguous. V was clipped by 0 bases and J by 5 bases, with 7 bases between them. This CDR3 spans 13 amino acids. The germline CDR1 and CDR2 sequences are KGHSH and LQKENI. CDR3 amino acids: CASSPPGVTEAFF. CDR3 DNA: TGTGCCAGCTCACCACCGGGAGTTACTGAAGCTTTCTTT.

V is TRBV5-6 and J is TRBJ2-1; D remains unclear. The germline V gene encodes CDR1 SGHDT and CDR2 YYEEEE. The CDR3 totals 15 residues. The germline V and J ends were trimmed by 4 bases and 2 bases, with 13 bases remaining between them. The CDR3 reads CASSLFEPTYNEQFF. CDR3 nucleotide sequence: TGTGCCAGCAGCCTTTTTGAGCCTACCTACAATGAGCAGTTCTTC.

The chain carries TRBV5-4 and TRBJ1-3; D call uncertain. Trimming cost V 3 bases and J 7 bases, with 11 bases left between them. Per the germline V gene, CDR1 is SGHNT and CDR2 is YYREEE (reference sequence). CDR3 length equals 13 residues. The CDR3 nucleotides read TGTGCCAGCAGCTCCCCCCACGGTAACACCATATATTTT. It yields the protein CASSSPHGNTIYF. The variable domain in full, with the rest retrieved from reference TRBV5-4 and TRBJ1-3, is ETGVTQSPTHLIKTRGQQVTLRCSSQSGHNTVSWYQQALGQGPQFIFQYYREEENGRGNFPPRFSGLQFPNYSSELNVNALELDDSALYLCASSSPHGNTIYFGEGSWLTVV.

The J gene is TRBJ2-3, the V gene TRBV24-1; TRBD2 matches at 9 bases. With 3 bases clipped from V and 6 bases from J, the junction kept 6 bases outside the gene matches. This CDR3 is built from 15 residues. Germline V CDR1 and CDR2: KGHDR, SFDVKD. In DNA form, the CDR3 reads TGTGCCACCAGTGATACCGGGACTAGCCGGGATACGCAGTATTTT. It translates to CATSDTGTSRDTQYF.

V and J are TRBV5-1 and TRBJ2-4, with TRBD1 matching over 7 bases. Germline CDR1 SGHRS, CDR2 YFSETQ. This CDR3 is built from 13 residues. The ends lost 0 bases at V and 6 bases at J; junction bases unmatched: 0. The CDR3 region has the DNA TGCGCCAGCAGCTTGGGACAGGGAAACATTCAGTACTTC. Its translation is CASSLGQGNIQYF.